This entry lists 19 T cell receptor beta chains sequenced from one sample in a study of blood T cell repertoires in COVID-19 (TCRdb year 2020). The library was produced with the immunoSEQ multiplex PCR assay. TCRdb mirrors the immuneACCESS table, restricted to in-frame sequences. Some clones are absent from its copies; in checked studies, under half trace to an unresolved V gene, and the reason for the others is unknown. The sample table records 120,000 to 150,000 clones; about four fifths of these occur just once. The biggest ten clones account for roughly 9% of the sample. Source material: peripheral blood. These receptors were taken from a woman aged 80 or older in a cohort sampled during active or convalescent COVID-19.

The genes are TRBV25-1 and TRBJ1-2, with 12 bases lining up with TRBD1. The J segment lost 2 bases and the V segment lost 6 bases, leaving 4 bases of the junction unmatched. This CDR3 comprises 15 residues. CDR1 MGHDK and CDR2 SYGVNS come from the germline V gene. CDR3 region: CASRAGTGGNYGYTF. CDR3 sequence (DNA): TGTGCCAGCAGGGCCGGGACAGGGGGCAACTATGGCTACACCTTC.

V and J are TRBV5-4 and TRBJ2-7; 8 nucleotides match TRBD1. CDR1 and CDR2 from the germline V gene are SGHNT and YYREEE (reference sequence). V shed 4 bases and J 2 bases; nucleotides not matched to a gene: 8. The CDR3 length is 15 residues. The CDR3 DNA follows: TGTGCCAGCAGCCAAGACAGGGGTAATACCTACGAGCAGTACGTC. Translated: CASSQDRGNTYEQYV.

This chain's CDR3 is CASSLGVTSDWQFF. CDR3 bases: TGTGCCAGCAGCTTAGGTGTGACTAGCGATTGGCAGTTCTTC. The rearrangement uses TRBV11-2 and TRBJ2-1, with 8 bases that match TRBD2. Trimming cost V 1 base and J 12 bases; bases outside gene matches: 8. The germline V gene encodes CDR1 SGHAT and CDR2 FQNNGV. The CDR3 runs 14 residues.

The V call is TRBV27, the J call TRBJ1-2; a weak D match, TRBD1 (5 bases). The CDR3 loop spans 15 amino acids. CDR1 MNHEY and CDR2 SMNVEV come from the germline V gene (reference sequence). V was cut by 2 bases and J by 3 bases, with 13 bases left in between. CDR3 sequence: CASSLTGVVDYGYTF. CDR3 DNA: TGTGCCAGCAGTTTAACGGGGGTCGTTGACTATGGCTACACCTTC.

DNA of the CDR3: TGCGCCAGCAGCTTGGCCGGGGGTCACGGGGAAAAACTGTTTTTT. The encoded protein is CASSLAGGHGEKLFF. The rearrangement links TRBV5-1 to TRBJ1-4; D is possibly TRBD1 (5 bases). CDR3 length equals 15 residues. V lost 0 bases to trimming and J lost 8 bases, with 14 bases between them. The germline V gene has CDR1 SGHRS and CDR2 YFSETQ.

J is TRBJ1-4 and V is TRBV6-2 or TRBV6-3, with D uncertain. Per germline, CDR1 MNHEY and CDR2 SVGEGT. V gave up 2 bases and J gave up 8 bases, with 12 bases separating them. The CDR3 runs 14 residues. CDR3 nucleotide sequence: TGTGCCAGCAGTTACGAGGGAAACTTCGAAAAACTGTTTTTT. It specifies CASSYEGNFEKLFF.

The CDR3: CARSRQGAERTDTQYF. Here the CDR3 DNA reads TGTGCCAGGAGTCGACAGGGGGCGGAGAGGACAGATACGCAGTATTTT. The chain carries TRBV21-1 and TRBJ2-3; the D segment call TRBD1 is taken from the table without a DNA check. TRBV21-1 represents a pseudogene. This CDR3 is 16 amino acids long.

This chain joins TRBV10-3 and TRBJ1-4; tentatively, D is TRBD1 (5 bases). This CDR3 comprises 16 residues. The germline V gene has CDR1 ENHRY and CDR2 SYGVKD. The V end was cut by 2 bases, the J end by 8 bases, with 18 bases between. In DNA form, the CDR3 reads TGTGCCATCAGTGAGCCCCTCCAGGGCGGCCCGGAAAAACTGTTTTTT. Translation gives CAISEPLQGGPEKLFF.

In the case of this clone: At one boundary the junction diverges from the germline segment, which might be a read error. The rearrangement links TRBV11-2 to TRBJ2-2, with D hard to call. This CDR3 comprises 12 residues. Germline V gene lookup returns CDR1 SGHAT and CDR2 FQNNGV. CDR3 sequence reads: CASSLDLVLLSF. The DNA of the CDR3 is TGTGCCAGCAGCTTAGATCTCGTGTTACTGTCTTTT.

Note on this clone: Other DNA variants within this sample encode the same CDR3. The chain recombines TRBV9 with TRBJ2-3; 10 bases line up with TRBD2. The CDR3 extends over 15 amino acids. Trimming cost V 0 bases and J 6 bases; bases outside gene matches: 4. Germline assignment: CDR1 SGDLS and CDR2 YYNGEE. The CDR3 bases are TGTGCCAGCAGCGTAGGGACTAGCGGTCCGGATACGCAGTATTTT. This encodes CASSVGTSGPDTQYF.

The rearrangement uses TRBV30 and TRBJ1-5; 10 positions agree with TRBD1. Germline CDR1 and CDR2: GTSNPN and SVGIG (reference sequence). CDR3 length: 17 residues. V was pared by 0 bases and J by 5 bases, with 10 bases of the junction left unmatched. In DNA, the CDR3 is TGTGCCTGGAGTGTGTCATTGGTGACAGGGGGCCATCAGCCCCAGCATTTT. Its translation is CAWSVSLVTGGHQPQHF.

The chain links TRBV19 to TRBJ2-7; possibly TRBD1 for D (5 bases). The germline gives CDR1 LNHDA, CDR2 SQIVND (reference sequence). The CDR3 is 15 residues long. V shed 3 bases and J shed 3 bases, with 15 bases lying between them. This CDR3 reads CASSMISPGHYEQYF. CDR3 sequence (DNA): TGTGCCAGTAGTATGATAAGTCCAGGGCACTACGAGCAGTACTTC.

The V call is TRBV7-3, the J call TRBJ2-2; 7 nucleotides align to TRBD2. The CDR3 has 16 residues. With V trimmed by 0 bases and J by 0 bases, 1 base remained unmatched. Germline V CDR1 and CDR2: SGHTA, FQGTGA. For the CDR3, the DNA is TGTGCCAGCAGCTTAACTCTAGCGGCGAACACCGGGGAGCTGTTTTTT. This encodes CASSLTLAANTGELFF.

The chain links TRBV5-4 to TRBJ2-5; D gene unclear. The germline V gene encodes CDR1 SGHNT and CDR2 YYREEE (reference sequence). V lost 1 base and J lost 2, with 9 bases in between. The CDR3 is 14 residues long. The CDR3 nucleotides are TGTGCCAGCAGCTTGCAAAATAGACAAGAGACCCAGTACTTC. Protein sequence: CASSLQNRQETQYF.

V is TRBV5-1 and J is TRBJ1-6; no clear D. Trimming pared 5 bases from V and 6 bases from J, leaving 15 bases between. The CDR3 length is 15 residues. Germline lookup yields CDR1 SGHRS and CDR2 YFSETQ. The DNA of the CDR3 is TGCGCCAGCAGAACTCGGACCGGAGGTAATTCACCCCTCCACTTT. Amino acids: CASRTRTGGNSPLHF. The full variable domain, with the rest looked up from reference TRBV5-1 and TRBJ1-6, is KAGVTQTPRYLIKTRGQQVTLSCSPISGHRSVSWYQQTPGQGLQFLFEYFSETQRNKGNFPGRFSGRQFSNSRSEMNVSTLELGDSALYLCASRTRTGGNSPLHFGNGTRLTVT.

The chain links TRBV29-1 to TRBJ2-1, with TRBD2 matching over 8 bases. V gave up 5 bases and J gave up 5 bases; unmatched junction bases: 14. This CDR3 is 16 amino acids long. The V gene's germline CDR1 is SQVTM and CDR2 ANQGSEA. The CDR3 nucleotides read TGCAGCGTTATGAAGGGTGGCGGGGGGCTTGACAATGAGCAGTTCTTC. Its protein product is CSVMKGGGGLDNEQFF.

The CDR3 is CASSVQGAWSPLHF. CDR3 nucleotides: TGTGCCAGCAGTGTTCAGGGGGCATGGTCACCCCTCCACTTT. The chain joins TRBV2 to TRBJ1-6; 8 nucleotides match TRBD1. Germline trimming cut 4 bases from V and 10 bases from J; bases unmatched to any gene: 6. The germline V gene encodes CDR1 SNHLY and CDR2 FYNNEI. The CDR3 is made up of 14 amino acids.

V usage is TRBV5-1 and J usage is TRBJ2-4; D is perhaps TRBD2 (6 bases). The CDR3 covers 15 residues. The ends were cut back, 4 bases at V and 7 bases at J, with 18 bases in the middle. Germline values: CDR1 SGHRS, CDR2 YFSETQ. CDR3 nucleotides: TGCGCCAGCAGCCCCGGGGGAAGCGGGTGGAACATTCAGTACTTC. Translating it yields CASSPGGSGWNIQYF.

The chain joins TRBV15 to TRBJ2-1, with 8 nucleotides matching TRBD2. Germline V gene sequence: CDR1 LNHNV, CDR2 YYDKDF (reference sequence). This CDR3 has 14 amino acids. Losses at the gene ends were 5 bases for V and 7 bases for J; bases not matched to a gene: 7. The CDR3 DNA reads as TGTGCCACCAGCCTCGGGGGGGCCTTGAATGAGCAGTTCTTC. Its translation is CATSLGGALNEQFF.